A selection of T cell receptor beta chains follows, all from one sample in a study of blood T cells in healthy people across ages. TCRdb itself ran the 5' RACE reads through MiXCR, one entry per CDR3 protein. Of approximately 2,000,000 distinct CDR3 sequences in the sample, around 40% were seen once. Sequencing was carried out using blood. These receptors all stem from a human donor in good health. Each CDR3 is given with its conserved first and last residue.

>TRBV5-1|TRBJ2-3
CASTPLAGTDTQYF
>TRBV4-1|TRBJ1-6
CASSQAPTGNSPLHF
>TRBV7-6|TRBJ1-1
CASSSGGYTNTEAFF
>TRBV29-1|TRBJ1-2
CSVGVLGGFYGYTF
>TRBV7-9|TRBJ2-1
CASSLGGRSGFNEQFF
>TRBV20-1|TRBJ2-1
CSAGTVSSYNEQFF
>TRBV3-1|NA
CASSQDRQGGSYEQYF
>TRBV13|TRBJ2-3
CASSNSGGSTDTQYF
>TRBV13|TRBJ2-1
CASSLVGSTSASEQFF
>TRBV18|TRBJ1-5
CASSPGSRYSNQPQHF
>TRBV12-3/TRBV12-4|TRBJ2-6
CASSLGGDFSGANVLTF
>TRBV27|TRBJ2-7
CASSLGTVHEQYF
>TRBV10-3|TRBJ2-3
CAISDLVGSGDDTQYF
>TRBV15|NA
CATGSQGGAYVSYEQYF
>TRBV28|TRBJ1-5
CASKRHSGGGQPQHF
>TRBV25-1|TRBJ1-5
CASSPTGQSNQPQHF
>TRBV10-3|TRBJ2-3
CAISEGLQGFLNTQYF
>TRBV20-1|TRBJ2-7
CSARDYGRGYEQYF
>TRBV4-2|TRBJ2-1
CASSQDGVTSGGYEQFF
>TRBV20-1|TRBJ1-5
CSAIRGFNQPQHF
>TRBV12-5|TRBJ1-1
CARRGAWNTEAFF
>TRBV5-5|TRBJ1-1
CASRWHVQAGPGTEAFF
>TRBV7-9|TRBJ1-2
CASSLNTGGQNGYTF
>TRBV7-9|TRBJ1-1
CASSLAGSEAFF
>TRBV30|NA
CAWSLFVDNEQYF
>TRBV20-1|TRBJ1-1
CSASPRTGWRTEAFF
>TRBV7-2|TRBJ2-5
CASSLLDRKQYF
>TRBV20-1|TRBJ2-7
CSVGLAGGPGAHEQYF
>TRBV10-3|TRBJ2-5
CAISQSETQYF
>TRBV15|TRBJ1-2
CATSLLRPGGFYGYTF
>TRBV4-1|TRBJ2-7
CVSSHLGDRQYF
>TRBV30|TRBJ2-5
CALILGTGKETQYF
>TRBV6-6|TRBJ2-3
CASINDGGGTDTQYF
>TRBV20-1|TRBJ2-7
CSARDLSLHYEQYF
>TRBV14|TRBJ2-5
CAGSTQETQYF
>TRBV29-1|TRBJ1-1
CSVGTTGQGREAFF
>TRBV6-5|TRBJ2-5
CASSYSLAEEIQYF
>TRBV3-1|TRBJ1-5
CASSQGAGGPLRDQHF
>TRBV29-1|TRBJ2-3
CSAPITDTQYF
>TRBV20-1|NA
CSAVRVSLYEQYF
>TRBV4-1|TRBJ1-6
CASSQGLIHSYNSPLHF
>TRBV5-4|NA
CASSQLEASRHEQYF
>TRBV5-4|TRBJ1-2
CASSLDRGLRAYGYTF
>TRBV5-5|TRBJ2-7
CASSLMVRTIYEQYF
>TRBV5-1|TRBJ2-4
CASSSRLAGDGNNEQYF
>TRBV10-3|TRBJ1-4
CAISRTGAERGKEKLFF
>TRBV4-2|TRBJ2-3
CASSQGGQPGWADTQYF
>TRBV7-9|TRBJ2-3
CASSWHGVAGTTDTQYF
>TRBV7-9|TRBJ2-3
CAGSSGQGTDTQYF
>TRBV7-2|TRBJ2-5
CASSLASTGVEETQYF
>TRBV7-2|TRBJ2-5
CASSPRTSGGTQYF
>TRBV6-2/TRBV6-3|TRBJ1-2
CASGDGGLYYGYTF
>TRBV12-3/TRBV12-4|TRBJ1-2
CASSFVTGLQYGYTF